This T cell receptor (beta chain) was recovered during a study of identical twins. All donors were healthy Caucasians. A few counts support this clonotype. Its target is unknown. With template switching, a universal primer site was added, and the cDNA carried unique molecular identifiers. TCRdb re-analysed the 5' RACE reads in MiXCR, keeping a single row per CDR3 protein. The sample comprises approximately 280,000 distinct CDR3 sequences, around 8.8% of which are singletons, and less than 2.5% rests with the top ten. The study's findings and limits: The analysis was cross-sectional rather than longitudinal within donors.

Trimming left V 1 base short and J 4 bases short, with 7 bases between. This CDR3 has 13 amino acids. The same sample was also used in a study of yellow fever vaccine responses in identical twins.

The V and J genes are TRBV12-3 or TRBV12-4 and TRBJ1-1; D is unresolved. The receptor was isolated from a woman between 18 and 29 years old in good health. Sequencing was carried out using memory (CD45RO+) T cells sorted from blood. This CDR3 reads CASSLVERTEAFF. The CDR3 nucleotides read TGTGCCAGCAGTTTAGTCGAACGCACTGAAGCTTTCTTT.